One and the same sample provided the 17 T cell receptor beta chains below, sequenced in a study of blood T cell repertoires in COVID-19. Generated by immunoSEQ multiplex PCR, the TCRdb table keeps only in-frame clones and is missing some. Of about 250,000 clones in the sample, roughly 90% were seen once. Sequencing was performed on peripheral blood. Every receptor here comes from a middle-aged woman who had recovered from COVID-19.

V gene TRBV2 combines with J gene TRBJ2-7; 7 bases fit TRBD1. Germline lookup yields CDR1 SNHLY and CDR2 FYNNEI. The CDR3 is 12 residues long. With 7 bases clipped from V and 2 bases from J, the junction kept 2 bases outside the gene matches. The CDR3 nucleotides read TGTGCCAGCACCAGGGGGACCTACGAGCAGTACTTC. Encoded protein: CASTRGTYEQYF.

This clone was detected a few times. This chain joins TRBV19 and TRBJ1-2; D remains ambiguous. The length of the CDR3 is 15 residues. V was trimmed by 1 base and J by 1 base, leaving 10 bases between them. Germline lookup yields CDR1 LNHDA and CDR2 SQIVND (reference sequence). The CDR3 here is CASSIVADNNYGYTF. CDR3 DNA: TGTGCCAGTAGTATAGTGGCTGACAATAACTATGGCTACACCTTC.

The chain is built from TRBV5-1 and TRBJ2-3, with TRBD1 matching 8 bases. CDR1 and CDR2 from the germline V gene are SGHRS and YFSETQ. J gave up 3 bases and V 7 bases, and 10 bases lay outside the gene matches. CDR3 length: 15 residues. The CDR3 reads CASSSGQGKTDTQYF. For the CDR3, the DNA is TGCGCCAGCTCCTCCGGACAGGGAAAAACAGATACGCAGTATTTT.

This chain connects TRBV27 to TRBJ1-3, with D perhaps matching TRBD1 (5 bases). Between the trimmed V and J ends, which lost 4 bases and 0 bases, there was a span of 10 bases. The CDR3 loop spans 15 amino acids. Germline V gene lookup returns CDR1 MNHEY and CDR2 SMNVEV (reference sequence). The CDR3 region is CASSSRGGSGNTIYF. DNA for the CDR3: TGTGCCAGCAGTTCGCGGGGGGGCTCTGGAAACACCATATATTTT.

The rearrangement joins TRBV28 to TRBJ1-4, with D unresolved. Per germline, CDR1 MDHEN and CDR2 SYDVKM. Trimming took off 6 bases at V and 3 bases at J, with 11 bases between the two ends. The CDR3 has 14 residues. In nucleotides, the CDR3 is TGTGCCAGCAGGCAACAGATAGCTAATGAAAAACTGTTTTTT. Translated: CASRQQIANEKLFF.

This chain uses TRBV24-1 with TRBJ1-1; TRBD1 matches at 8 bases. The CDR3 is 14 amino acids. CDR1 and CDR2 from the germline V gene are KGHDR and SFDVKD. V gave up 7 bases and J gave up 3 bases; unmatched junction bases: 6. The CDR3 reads CATRLTGEDTEAFF. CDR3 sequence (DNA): TGTGCCACCAGATTGACAGGGGAGGACACTGAAGCTTTCTTT.

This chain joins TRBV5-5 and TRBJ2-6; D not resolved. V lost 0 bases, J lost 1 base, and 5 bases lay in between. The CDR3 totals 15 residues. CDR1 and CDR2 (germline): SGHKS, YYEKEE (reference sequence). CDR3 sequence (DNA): TGTGCCAGCAGCTTGGACGGTTCTGGGGCCAACGTCCTGACTTTC. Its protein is CASSLDGSGANVLTF. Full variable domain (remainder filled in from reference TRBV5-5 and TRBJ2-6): DAGVTQSPTHLIKTRGQQVTLRCSPISGHKSVSWYQQVLGQGPQFIFQYYEKEERGRGNFPDRFSARQFPNYSSELNVNALLLGDSALYLCASSLDGSGANVLTFGAGSRLTVL.

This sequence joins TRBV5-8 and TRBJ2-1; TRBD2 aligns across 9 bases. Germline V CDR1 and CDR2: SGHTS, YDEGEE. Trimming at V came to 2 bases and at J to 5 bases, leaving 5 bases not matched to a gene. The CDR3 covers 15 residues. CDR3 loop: CASSLSLAGNNEQFF. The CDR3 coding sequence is TGTGCCAGCAGCTTAAGTCTAGCGGGAAACAATGAGCAGTTCTTC.

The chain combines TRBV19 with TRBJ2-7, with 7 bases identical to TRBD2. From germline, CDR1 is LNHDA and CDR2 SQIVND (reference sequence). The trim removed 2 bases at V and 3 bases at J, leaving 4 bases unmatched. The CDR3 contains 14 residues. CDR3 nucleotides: TGTGCCAGTAGTATAAGGCTAGCGGACTACGAGCAGTACTTC. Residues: CASSIRLADYEQYF.

As DNA, the CDR3 is TGCGCCAGCAGCCCCACAGGAGGGAGGGGAGATACGCAGTATTTT. Its protein product is CASSPTGGRGDTQYF. The gene calls are TRBV5-1 and TRBJ2-3; 7 bases agree with TRBD2. The trim removed 4 bases at V and 5 bases at J, leaving 10 bases unmatched. This CDR3 has 15 residues. Germline V gives CDR1 SGHRS, CDR2 YFSETQ.

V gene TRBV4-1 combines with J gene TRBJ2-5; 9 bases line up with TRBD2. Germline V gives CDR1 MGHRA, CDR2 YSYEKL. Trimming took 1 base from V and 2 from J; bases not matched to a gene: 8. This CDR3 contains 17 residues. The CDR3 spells CASSQGPASGAQETQYF. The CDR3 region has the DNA TGCGCCAGCAGCCAAGGCCCGGCTAGCGGGGCACAAGAGACCCAGTACTTC.

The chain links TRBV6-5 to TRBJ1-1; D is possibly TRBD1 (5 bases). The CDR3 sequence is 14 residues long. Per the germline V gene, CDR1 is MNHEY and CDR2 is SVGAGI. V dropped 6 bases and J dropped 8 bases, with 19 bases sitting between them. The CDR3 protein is CASSPGDRGTEAFF. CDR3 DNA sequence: TGTGCCAGCAGCCCGGGGGATCGAGGGACCGAAGCTTTCTTT.

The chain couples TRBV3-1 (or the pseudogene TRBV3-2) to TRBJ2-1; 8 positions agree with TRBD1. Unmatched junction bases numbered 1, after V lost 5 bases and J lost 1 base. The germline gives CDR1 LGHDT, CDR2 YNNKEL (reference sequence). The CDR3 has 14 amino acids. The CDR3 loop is CASSGTGSYNEQFF. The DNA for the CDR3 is TGTGCCAGCAGCGGGACAGGTTCCTACAATGAGCAGTTCTTC.

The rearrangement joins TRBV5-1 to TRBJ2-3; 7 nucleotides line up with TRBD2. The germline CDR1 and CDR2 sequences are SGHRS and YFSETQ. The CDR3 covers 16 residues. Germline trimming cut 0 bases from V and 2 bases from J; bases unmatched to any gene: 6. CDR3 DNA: TGCGCCAGCAGCTTGGTTCCTAGCGGCTTCACAGATACGCAGTATTTT. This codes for CASSLVPSGFTDTQYF.

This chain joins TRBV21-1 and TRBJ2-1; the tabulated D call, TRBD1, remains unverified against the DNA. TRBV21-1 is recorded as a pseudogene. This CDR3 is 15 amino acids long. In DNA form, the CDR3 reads TGTGCCAGCCGCCAGGGGCGGAAATCCTACAATGAGCAGTTCTTC. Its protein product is CASRQGRKSYNEQFF.

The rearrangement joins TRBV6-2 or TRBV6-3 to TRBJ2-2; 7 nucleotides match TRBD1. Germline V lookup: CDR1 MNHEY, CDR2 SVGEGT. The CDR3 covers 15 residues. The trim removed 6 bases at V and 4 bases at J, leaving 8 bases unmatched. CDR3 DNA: TGTGCCAGCAGCCCCTGGGACAGAGCCACCGGGGAGCTGTTTTTT. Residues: CASSPWDRATGELFF.

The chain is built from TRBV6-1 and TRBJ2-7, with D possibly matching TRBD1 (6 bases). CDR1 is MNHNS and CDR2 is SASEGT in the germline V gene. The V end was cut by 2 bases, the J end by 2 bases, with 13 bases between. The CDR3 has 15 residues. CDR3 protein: CASSESTGFPYEQYF. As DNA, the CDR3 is TGTGCCAGCAGTGAATCCACAGGGTTTCCCTACGAGCAGTACTTC.